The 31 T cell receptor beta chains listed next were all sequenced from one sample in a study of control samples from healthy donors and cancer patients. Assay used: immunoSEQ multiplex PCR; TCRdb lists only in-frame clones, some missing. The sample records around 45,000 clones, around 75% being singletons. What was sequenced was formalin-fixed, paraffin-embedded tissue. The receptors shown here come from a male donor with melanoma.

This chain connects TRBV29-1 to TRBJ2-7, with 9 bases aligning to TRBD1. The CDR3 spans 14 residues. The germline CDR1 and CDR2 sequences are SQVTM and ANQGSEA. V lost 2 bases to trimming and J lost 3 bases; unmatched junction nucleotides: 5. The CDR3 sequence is CSVEKTGGNYEQYF. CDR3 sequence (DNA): TGCAGCGTTGAAAAGACAGGGGGGAACTACGAGCAGTACTTC.

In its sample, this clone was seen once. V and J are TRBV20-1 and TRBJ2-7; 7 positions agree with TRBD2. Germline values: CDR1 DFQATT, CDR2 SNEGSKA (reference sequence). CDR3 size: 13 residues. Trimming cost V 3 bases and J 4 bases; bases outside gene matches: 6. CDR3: CSASRWEGYEQYF. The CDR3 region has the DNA TGCAGTGCTAGTAGGTGGGAGGGATACGAGCAGTACTTC.

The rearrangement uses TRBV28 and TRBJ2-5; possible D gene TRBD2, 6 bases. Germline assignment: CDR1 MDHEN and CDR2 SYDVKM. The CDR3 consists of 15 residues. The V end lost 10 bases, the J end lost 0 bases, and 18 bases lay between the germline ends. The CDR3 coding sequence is TGTGCCACTCAATGGCCCGGGAGTTACCAAGAGACCCAGTACTTC. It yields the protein CATQWPGSYQETQYF.

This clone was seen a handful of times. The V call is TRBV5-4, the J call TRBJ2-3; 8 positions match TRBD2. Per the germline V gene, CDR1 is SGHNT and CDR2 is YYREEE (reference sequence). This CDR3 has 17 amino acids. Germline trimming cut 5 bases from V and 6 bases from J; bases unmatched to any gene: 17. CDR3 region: CASRKGGGTGGLDTQYF. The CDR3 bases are TGTGCCAGCAGGAAAGGTGGTGGGACGGGAGGGCTGGATACGCAGTATTTT. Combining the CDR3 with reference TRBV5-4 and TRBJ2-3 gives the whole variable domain ETGVTQSPTHLIKTRGQQVTLRCSSQSGHNTVSWYQQALGQGPQFIFQYYREEENGRGNFPPRFSGLQFPNYSSELNVNALELDDSALYLCASRKGGGTGGLDTQYFGPGTRLTVL.

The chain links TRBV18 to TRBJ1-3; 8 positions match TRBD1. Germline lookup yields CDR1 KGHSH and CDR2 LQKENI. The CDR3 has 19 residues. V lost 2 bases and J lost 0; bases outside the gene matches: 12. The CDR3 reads CASSPYMTGAASSGNTIYF. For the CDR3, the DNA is TGTGCCAGCTCACCATATATGACAGGGGCCGCTTCCTCTGGAAACACCATATATTTT.

The CDR3 loop reads CASSQRTGPNSPLHF. The CDR3 DNA reads TGTGCCAGCAGCCAAAGGACAGGGCCAAATTCACCCCTCCACTTT. The chain carries TRBV14 and TRBJ1-6, with 8 bases that match TRBD1. Germline V CDR1 and CDR2: SGHDN, FVKESK. V lost 2 bases, J lost 7 bases, and 4 bases stayed unmatched. The CDR3 spans 15 residues. Variable domain in full (rest from reference TRBV14 and TRBJ1-6): EAGVTQFPSHSVIEKGQTVTLRCDPISGHDNLYWYRRVMGKEIKFLLHFVKESKQDESGMPNNRFLAERTGGTYSTLKVQPAELEDSGVYFCASSQRTGPNSPLHFGNGTRLTVT.

CDR3 coding DNA: TGTGCCAGCAGCTTAGGGGCCAGCCTCCAAGAGACCCAGTACTTC. This sequence encodes CASSLGASLQETQYF. The J gene is TRBJ2-5, the V gene TRBV7-2; D uncertain. CDR3 length equals 15 residues. Looked up from germline, CDR1 is SGHTA and CDR2 is FQGNSA. The V end was cut by 1 base, the J end by 1 base, with 10 bases between.

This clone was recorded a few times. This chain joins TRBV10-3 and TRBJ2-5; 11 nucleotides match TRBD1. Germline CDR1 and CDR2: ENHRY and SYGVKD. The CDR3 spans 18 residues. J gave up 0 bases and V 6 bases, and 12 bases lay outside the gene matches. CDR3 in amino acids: CAISAGTGGGTNQETQYF. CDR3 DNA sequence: TGTGCCATCAGCGCCGGGACAGGGGGTGGAACAAACCAAGAGACCCAGTACTTC.

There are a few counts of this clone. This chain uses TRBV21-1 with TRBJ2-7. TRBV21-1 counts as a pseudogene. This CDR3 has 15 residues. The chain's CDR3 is CASSKKGHRAYEQYF. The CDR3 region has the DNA TGTGCCAGCAGCAAAAAGGGCCACCGGGCCTACGAGCAGTACTTC.

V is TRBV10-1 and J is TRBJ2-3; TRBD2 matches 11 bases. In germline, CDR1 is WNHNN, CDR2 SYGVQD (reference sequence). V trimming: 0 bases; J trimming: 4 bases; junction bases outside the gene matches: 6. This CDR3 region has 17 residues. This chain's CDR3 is CASSESILAGGPDTQYF. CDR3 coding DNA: TGCGCCAGCAGTGAGTCAATATTAGCGGGAGGGCCAGATACGCAGTATTTT.

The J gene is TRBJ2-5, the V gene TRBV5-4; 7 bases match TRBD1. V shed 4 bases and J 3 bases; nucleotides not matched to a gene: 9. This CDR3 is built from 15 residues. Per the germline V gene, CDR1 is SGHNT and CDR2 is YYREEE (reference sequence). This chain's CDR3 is CASSPKGQRKETQYF. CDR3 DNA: TGTGCCAGCAGCCCGAAGGGACAGAGAAAAGAGACCCAGTACTTC.

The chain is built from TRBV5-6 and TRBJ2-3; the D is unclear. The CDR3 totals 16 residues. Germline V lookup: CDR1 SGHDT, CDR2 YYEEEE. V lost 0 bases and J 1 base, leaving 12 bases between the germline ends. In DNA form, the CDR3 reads TGTGCCAGCAGCTTGGCTGGGGTCCGGGGCACAGATACGCAGTATTTT. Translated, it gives CASSLAGVRGTDTQYF. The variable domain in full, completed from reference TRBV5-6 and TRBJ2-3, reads DAGVTQSPTHLIKTRGQQVTLRCSPKSGHDTVSWYQQALGQGPQFIFQYYEEEERQRGNFPDRFSGHQFPNYSSELNVNALLLGDSALYLCASSLAGVRGTDTQYFGPGTRLTVL.

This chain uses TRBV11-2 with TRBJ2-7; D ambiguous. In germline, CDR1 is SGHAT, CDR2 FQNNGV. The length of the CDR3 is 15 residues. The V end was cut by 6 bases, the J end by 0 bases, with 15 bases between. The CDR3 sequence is CASSQVAHSSYEQYF. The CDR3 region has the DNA TGTGCCAGCAGTCAGGTGGCCCATAGCTCCTACGAGCAGTACTTC. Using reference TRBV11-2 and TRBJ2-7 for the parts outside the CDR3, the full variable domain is EAGVAQSPRYKIIEKRQSVAFWCNPISGHATLYWYQQILGQGPKLLIQFQNNGVVDDSQLPKDRFSAERLKGVDSTLKIQPAKLEDSAVYLCASSQVAHSSYEQYFGPGTRLTVT.

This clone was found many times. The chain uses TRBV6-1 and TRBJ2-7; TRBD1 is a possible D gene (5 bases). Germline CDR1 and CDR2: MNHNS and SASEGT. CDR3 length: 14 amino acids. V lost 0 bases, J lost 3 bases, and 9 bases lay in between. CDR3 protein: CASSEAARDYEQYF. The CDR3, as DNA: TGTGCCAGCAGTGAAGCGGCCAGGGACTACGAGCAGTACTTC.

The CDR3 loop is CASSQGMTGSDTQYF. The DNA for the CDR3 is TGTGCCAGCAGCCAAGGTATGACTGGATCGGATACGCAGTATTTT. The rearrangement joins TRBV4-2 to TRBJ2-3; D is uncertain. This CDR3 region has 15 residues. Germline V gene sequence: CDR1 LGHNA, CDR2 YNFKEQ. Trimming removed 1 base at V and 6 bases at J, with 14 bases between.

The CDR3: CAISEVGNYEQYF. In DNA, the CDR3 is TGTGCCATCAGTGAGGTGGGAAACTACGAGCAGTACTTC. The chain joins TRBV10-3 to TRBJ2-7; D not certain. This CDR3 spans 13 amino acids. CDR1 is ENHRY and CDR2 is SYGVKD in the germline V gene. The V end was cut by 2 bases, the J end by 3 bases, with 8 bases between.

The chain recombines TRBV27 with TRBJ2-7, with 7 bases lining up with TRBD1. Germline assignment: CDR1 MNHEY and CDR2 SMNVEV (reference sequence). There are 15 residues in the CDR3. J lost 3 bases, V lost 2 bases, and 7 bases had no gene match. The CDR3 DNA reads TGTGCCAGCAGTTTAACAGGGGAAAAAGGCTACGAGCAGTACTTC. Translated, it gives CASSLTGEKGYEQYF.

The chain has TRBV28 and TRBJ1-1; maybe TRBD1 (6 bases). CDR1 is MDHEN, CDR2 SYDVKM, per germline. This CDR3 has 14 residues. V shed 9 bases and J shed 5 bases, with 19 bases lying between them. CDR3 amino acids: CASPPPGGRTEAFF. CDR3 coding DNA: TGTGCCAGTCCACCCCCTGGGGGGCGGACTGAAGCTTTCTTT.

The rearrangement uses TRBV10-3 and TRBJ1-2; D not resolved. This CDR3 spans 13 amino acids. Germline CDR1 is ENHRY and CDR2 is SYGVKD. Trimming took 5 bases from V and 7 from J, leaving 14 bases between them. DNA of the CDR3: TGTGCCATCAGTCCCATTCCGGAACGTGGCTACACCTTC. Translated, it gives CAISPIPERGYTF.

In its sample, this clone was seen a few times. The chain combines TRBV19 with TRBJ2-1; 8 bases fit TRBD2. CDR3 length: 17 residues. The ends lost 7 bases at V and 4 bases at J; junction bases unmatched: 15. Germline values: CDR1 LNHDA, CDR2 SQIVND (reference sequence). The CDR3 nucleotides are TGTGCCAGTACGACAACGGGGCTAGCGGGTTTGTACAATGAGCAGTTCTTC. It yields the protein CASTTTGLAGLYNEQFF.

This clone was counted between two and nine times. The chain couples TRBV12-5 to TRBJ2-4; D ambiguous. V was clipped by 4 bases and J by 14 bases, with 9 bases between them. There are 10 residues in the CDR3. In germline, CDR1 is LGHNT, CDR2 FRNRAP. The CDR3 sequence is CASGSAVEYF. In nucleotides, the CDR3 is TGTGCTAGTGGTTCGGCGGTGGAGTACTTC.

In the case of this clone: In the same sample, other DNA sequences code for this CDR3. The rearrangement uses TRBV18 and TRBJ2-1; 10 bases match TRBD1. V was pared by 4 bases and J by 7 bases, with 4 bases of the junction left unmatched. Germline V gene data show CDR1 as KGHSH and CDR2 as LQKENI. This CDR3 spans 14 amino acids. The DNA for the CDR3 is TGTGCCAGCTCACTCGGACAGGGGGTAAATGAGCAGTTCTTC. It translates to CASSLGQGVNEQFF.

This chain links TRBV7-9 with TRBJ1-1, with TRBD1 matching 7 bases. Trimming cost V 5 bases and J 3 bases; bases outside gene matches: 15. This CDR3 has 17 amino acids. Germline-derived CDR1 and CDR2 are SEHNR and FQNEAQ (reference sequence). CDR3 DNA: TGTGCCAGCAGCCCCAAACAGGGGAGCGGCGGGGACACTGAAGCTTTCTTT. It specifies CASSPKQGSGGDTEAFF.

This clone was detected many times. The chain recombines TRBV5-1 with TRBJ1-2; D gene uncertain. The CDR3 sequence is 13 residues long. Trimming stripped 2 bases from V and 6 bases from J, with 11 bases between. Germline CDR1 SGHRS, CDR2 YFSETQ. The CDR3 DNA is TGCGCCAGCAGCTTTTCCCTGGTGGATGGCTACACCTTC. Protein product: CASSFSLVDGYTF.

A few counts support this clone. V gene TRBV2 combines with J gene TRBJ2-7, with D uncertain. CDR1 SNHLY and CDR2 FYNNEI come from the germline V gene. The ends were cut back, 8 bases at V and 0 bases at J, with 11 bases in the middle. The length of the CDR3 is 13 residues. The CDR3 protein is CASAPGGSYEQYF. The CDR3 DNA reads TGTGCCAGCGCCCCAGGTGGCTCCTACGAGCAGTACTTC. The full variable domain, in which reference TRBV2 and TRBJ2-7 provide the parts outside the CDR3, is EPEVTQTPSHQVTQMGQEVILRCVPISNHLYFYWYRQILGQKVEFLVSFYNNEISEKSEIFDDQFSVERPDGSNFTLKIRSTKLEDSAMYFCASAPGGSYEQYFGPGTRLTVT.

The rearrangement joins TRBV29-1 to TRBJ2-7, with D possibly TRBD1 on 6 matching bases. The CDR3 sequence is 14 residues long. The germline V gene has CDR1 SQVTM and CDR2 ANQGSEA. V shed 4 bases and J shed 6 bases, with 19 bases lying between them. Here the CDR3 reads CSVVQSQGSSEQYF. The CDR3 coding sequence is TGCAGCGTTGTACAGTCCCAGGGGAGCAGCGAGCAGTACTTC.

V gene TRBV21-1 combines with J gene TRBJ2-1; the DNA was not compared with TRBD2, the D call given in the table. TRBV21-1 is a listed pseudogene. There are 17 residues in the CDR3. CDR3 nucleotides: TGTGCCAGCAGCACCCCCCCCGGGACTAGCGAATACAATGAGCAGTTCTTC. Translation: CASSTPPGTSEYNEQFF.

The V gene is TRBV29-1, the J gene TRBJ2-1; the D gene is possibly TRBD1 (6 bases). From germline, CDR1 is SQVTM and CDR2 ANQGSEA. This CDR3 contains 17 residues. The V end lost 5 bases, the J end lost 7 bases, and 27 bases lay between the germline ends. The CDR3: CSVKKGVTAARLNEQFF. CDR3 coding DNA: TGCAGCGTTAAGAAGGGGGTAACGGCAGCCAGGTTGAATGAGCAGTTCTTC.

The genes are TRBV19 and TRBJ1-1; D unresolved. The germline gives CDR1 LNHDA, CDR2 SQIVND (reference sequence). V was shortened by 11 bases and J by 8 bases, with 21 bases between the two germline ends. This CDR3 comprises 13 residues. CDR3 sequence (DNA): TGTGCCTCCCGGAAGCAGGTAGACTCCGAAGCTTTCTTT. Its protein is CASRKQVDSEAFF.

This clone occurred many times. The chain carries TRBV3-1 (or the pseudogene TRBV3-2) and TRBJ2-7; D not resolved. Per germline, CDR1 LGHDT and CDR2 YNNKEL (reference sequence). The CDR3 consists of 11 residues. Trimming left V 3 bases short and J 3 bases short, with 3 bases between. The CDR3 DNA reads TGTGCCAGCAGCCAGTACTACGAGCAGTACTTC. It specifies CASSQYYEQYF.

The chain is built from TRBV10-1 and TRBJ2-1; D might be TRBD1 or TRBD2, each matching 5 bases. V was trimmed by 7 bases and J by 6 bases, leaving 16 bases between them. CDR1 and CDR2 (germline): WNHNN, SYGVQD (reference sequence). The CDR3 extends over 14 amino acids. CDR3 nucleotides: TGCGCCAGCAATAGAGGGGACGTCGGCAATGAGCAGTTCTTC. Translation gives CASNRGDVGNEQFF.